Listed below are T cell receptor beta chains from one sample, sequenced in a study of blood T cell repertoires in COVID-19. The assay was immunoSEQ multiplex PCR, and TCRdb's table has in-frame clones only and misses some. The sample holds about 160,000 clones; around nine tenths are singletons and the top ten take about 6.3%. Sequenced input: PBMCs or T cells enriched from blood (not recorded which). The receptors come from a woman aged 45-60 years who had recovered from COVID-19. The CDR3 runs from the conserved cysteine through the conserved F or W. A D gene is named only where the DNA matches it firmly. Size is stated for part of the rows, as once, few or many counts, or as a class when the clone is expanded.

d_call clone_size j_call v_call cdr3_nt cdr3_aa
TRBD2 . TRBJ2-1 TRBV19 TGTGCCAGTAGTAAACAACTAGCGGGGGGGCGTAATGAGCAGTTCTTC CASSKQLAGGRNEQFF
TRBD1 few TRBJ1-6 TRBV5-1 TGCGCCAGCAGCTTGCGGACAGGGGAGGGAAGGCCCCTCCACTTT CASSLRTGEGRPLHF
TRBD1 . TRBJ2-2 TRBV29-1 TGCAGCGTAAAGGGACAGGGGGCGCGTTTGACCGGGGAGCTGTTTTTT CSVKGQGARLTGELFF
TRBD2 . TRBJ2-5 TRBV11-3 TGTGCCAGCAGCCCGGTCCTAGCGGGGGTACAAGAGACCCAGTACTTC CASSPVLAGVQETQYF
. medium-sized TRBJ1-4 TRBV6-2/TRBV6-3 TGTGCCAGCAGTTACTCTGAGGGTAAGGCGGTTGAAAAACTGTTTTTT CASSYSEGKAVEKLFF
TRBD1 . TRBJ1-1 TRBV7-3 TGTGCCAGCAGCCTAAGACAGGGGAACACTGAAGCTTTCTTT CASSLRQGNTEAFF
. . TRBJ2-7 TRBV7-2 TGTGCCAGCAGCTCGCAGGGTATCCCCTCCGAGCAGTACTTC CASSSQGIPSEQYF
TRBD2 . TRBJ2-5 TRBV5-1 TGCGCCAGCAGCTTGGACCTTTTCGGGGGGACCAATCAAGAGACCCAGTACTTC CASSLDLFGGTNQETQYF
. . TRBJ1-4 TRBV5-8 TGTGCCAGCAGCCTGGCAGGAATTCGTGAAAAACTGTTTTTT CASSLAGIREKLFF
. . TRBJ1-1 TRBV27 TGTGCCAGCAGGTTACTACAGGAGAACACTGAAGCTTTCTTT CASRLLQENTEAFF
. . TRBJ1-1 TRBV5-1 TGCGCCAGCTCCGGACTCGACTGGGGAACTGAAGCTTTCTTT CASSGLDWGTEAFF
TRBD1 once TRBJ1-5 TRBV19 TGTGCCAGTAGTCCTCGACAGGGTTTGGGCAATCAGCCCCAGCATTTT CASSPRQGLGNQPQHF
TRBD1 . TRBJ1-2 TRBV19 TGTGCCAGTACTGTCACCGGGACAGGGCCCGTTGCTAACTATGGCTACACCTTC CASTVTGTGPVANYGYTF
. . TRBJ1-1 TRBV6-5 TGTGCCAGCAGTTTACCTCCCAGTCCGGCTTTCTTT CASSLPPSPAFF
. . TRBJ2-2 TRBV5-4 TGTGCCAGCAGCACGACAGAGAACACCGGGGAGCTGTTTTTT CASSTTENTGELFF
TRBD1 . TRBJ2-7 TRBV11-3 TGTGCCAGCAGCCCCCTCGGGACAGTGCGCGAGCAGTACTTC CASSPLGTVREQYF
. . TRBJ2-7 TRBV19 TGTGCCAGTAGTATAAACCCCGGGACCTACGAGCAGTACTTC CASSINPGTYEQYF
. . TRBJ2-2 TRBV7-9 TGTGCCAGCAGCTCTAAACGACAAAACACCGGGGAGCTGTTTTTT CASSSKRQNTGELFF
. once TRBJ2-5 TRBV19 TGTGCCAGTAGGAGTGGAGAGACCCAGTACTTC CASRSGETQYF
TRBD2 . TRBJ2-2 TRBV7-2 TGTGCCAGCAGCGAGCTAGCGGGGGGCGGGGAGCTGTTTTTT CASSELAGGGELFF
TRBD2 . TRBJ2-1 TRBV5-1 TGCGCCAGCAGCTATGAACTAGCGGGGGGTCAGGACAATGAGCAGTTCTTC CASSYELAGGQDNEQFF
. . TRBJ2-5 TRBV24-1 TGTGCCACCAGTGACTCCAGGTTCCAAGAGACCCAGTACTTC CATSDSRFQETQYF
. . TRBJ2-4 TRBV9 TGTGCCAGCAGCCTCACAGGGAATTTAGCCAAAAACATTCAGTACTTC CASSLTGNLAKNIQYF
. . TRBJ1-2 TRBV14 TGTGCCAGCAGCAGTGGACAGTCGCATCAAAGGGGTGGCTACACCTTC CASSSGQSHQRGGYTF
. . TRBJ1-5 TRBV19 TGTGCCAGTAGTCCCTGGAGGACAGATAGCAATCAGCCCCAGCATTTT CASSPWRTDSNQPQHF
. . TRBJ2-2 TRBV9 TGTGCCAGCAACCGAGGGGGTTCTTACACCGGGGAGCTGTTTTTT CASNRGGSYTGELFF
TRBD1 . TRBJ1-5 TRBV5-6 TGTGCCAGCAGCTCGACAGGGATTAGCAATCAGCCCCAGCATTTT CASSSTGISNQPQHF
. . TRBJ2-4 TRBV2 TGTGCCAGCAGTGACGGCAGGGGCATTCAGTACTTC CASSDGRGIQYF
. . TRBJ1-1 TRBV19 TGTGCCAGTAGTATAGGGCTTTTCATGAACACTGAAGCTTTCTTT CASSIGLFMNTEAFF
. . TRBJ1-2 TRBV29-1 TGCAGCGTTTCGAAAGGGGTCTATGGCTACACCTTC CSVSKGVYGYTF
. . TRBJ1-1 TRBV19 TGTGCCAGTAGTATAGTCTTAATGAACACTGAAGCTTTCTTT CASSIVLMNTEAFF
. . TRBJ2-7 TRBV7-6 TGTGCCAGCAGCTTATTGGGGAGCTCCTACGAGCAGTACTTC CASSLLGSSYEQYF
TRBD1 . TRBJ1-6 TRBV6-5 TGTGCCAGCAGTTACAGGGCAGGGGGAAATTCACCCCTCCACTTT CASSYRAGGNSPLHF
TRBD1 . TRBJ1-4 TRBV7-2 TGTGCCAGCAGCTGGACCCGGACAGGGGGGGAAAAACTGTTTTTT CASSWTRTGGEKLFF
. . TRBJ1-6 TRBV6-5 TGTGCCAGCTCCGGGGGGATATATAATTCACCCCTCCACTTT CASSGGIYNSPLHF
. . TRBJ1-1 TRBV5-8 TGTGCCAGCAGCTTGGGGGTAGCGGGAAGGCCGAACACTGAAGCTTTCTTT CASSLGVAGRPNTEAFF
. . TRBJ1-4 TRBV9 TGTGCCAGCAGCGTCGGAGGGGTAGGTGATGAAAAACTGTTTTTT CASSVGGVGDEKLFF